This TCR beta chain is from a study of PD-L1 blockade in urothelial cancer. At the level of the study: The median number of T cells present in blood samples was roughly 140,000.

Study-level results: Pretreatment clonality of the blood TCR repertoire below the median was predictive of superior survival.

The time point denotes: pretreatment peripheral blood. This table comes from immunoSEQ multiplex PCR, and its TCRdb copy is limited to in-frame clones, with some not included. The sample yields 90,000 to 100,000 clones, 90% seen once. Germline V CDR1 and CDR2: SEHNR, FQNEAQ (reference sequence). This CDR3 has 14 residues. The V end lost 1 base, the J end lost 7 bases, and 13 bases lay between the germline ends. Regarding this clone: Its matching antigen is unknown.

The receptor's source is a man aged 60 to 69 with urothelial cancer. The sequencing used PBMCs, collected around atezolizumab (anti-PD-L1) treatment. The V call is TRBV7-9, the J call TRBJ1-1; weak D call: TRBD1 (5 bases). The CDR3 coding sequence is TGTGCCAGCAGCTTAGGACAGTCAGCGTATGAAGCTTTCTTT. Its protein product is CASSLGQSAYEAFF.